The present TCR beta chain was sequenced within a study of blood T cell repertoires in COVID-19 (dated by TCRdb to 2020 to 2021). For the study in its entirety: Samples from collaborators originated in the United States, Italy and Spain and spanned both the acute and convalescent phases of COVID-19. The material from the prospective study consisted of cDNA or gDNA derived from T cells, B-cell-depleted T cells, or PBMCs. Subjects who had been exposed to COVID-19, were actively infected with it, or had recovered from it provided the deeply sampled blood TCRbeta repertoires that made up the dataset. A freely available public database, intended as a resource for researchers studying the immune response to SARS-CoV-2, is where the repertoires were released. The samples were drawn from two sources: the first 160 participants of the ongoing ImmuneRACE study, and 1,000 to 1,500 subjects contributed by 6 global collaborators. Nearly every sample came with metadata listing a de-identified subject ID, COVID-19 status, age in years and sex. Where HLA class I and class II types were available, the types were taken from metadata supplied by the sample provider, not from assay-based typing.

Comments on this clone: Its target antigen remains unknown. Per-base quality was not reported, and no clone a single base away is much larger than it.

Collaborating institutions collected whole blood in K2EDTA tubes following their own protocols. For TCRbeta analysis, collaborators shipped samples in one of three forms: frozen whole blood, isolated PBMCs, or DNA extracted from either of those sample types. General findings and caveats noted by the study authors: The amount of clinical and demographic metadata varied by source and participant and was provided uncurated.

Sequences SGHAT (CDR1) and FQNNGV (CDR2) are obtained from the germline V gene. The trim is 1 base for V and 4 bases for J, with a gap of 8 bases between the germline ends. Its CDR3 holds 15 amino acids, cysteine through phenylalanine. Kept here is only the CDR3 DNA, which spans 45 bases and is read in frame from base 1. TCRbeta CDR3 regions were amplified from genomic DNA by means of the immunoSEQ Assay, a bias-controlled multiplex PCR. Per the source publication's procedure: Nucleated cell counts per sample were estimated from amplification of reference gene primers within the assay. To quantify the absolute abundance of each unique TCRbeta CDR3 rearrangement, sequence reads were collapsed and filtered. Productive Simpson clonality was computed per sample as the square root of Simpson's diversity index over productive rearrangements. This immuneACCESS table, as held by TCRdb, lists in-frame sequences with V and J called but not all clones. Of the missing ones, under half trace to an unresolved V gene in checked studies; the others have no known cause. The V and J calls and clone size were taken over from that table, and D and trimming were inferred from the DNA. For this sample there are about 59,000 clones; 73% appear just once. Around 14% of the sample comes from the top ten.

The sequence derives from a woman between 65 and 79 years old with acute or convalescent COVID-19. The rearranged segments are TRBV11-2 and TRBJ1-6, with an unclear D gene assignment. What was sequenced was peripheral blood. The CDR3 region: CASSLAPGYNSPLHF. Here is the DNA: TGTGCCAGCAGCTTAGCCCCGGGATATAATTCACCCCTCCACTTT.